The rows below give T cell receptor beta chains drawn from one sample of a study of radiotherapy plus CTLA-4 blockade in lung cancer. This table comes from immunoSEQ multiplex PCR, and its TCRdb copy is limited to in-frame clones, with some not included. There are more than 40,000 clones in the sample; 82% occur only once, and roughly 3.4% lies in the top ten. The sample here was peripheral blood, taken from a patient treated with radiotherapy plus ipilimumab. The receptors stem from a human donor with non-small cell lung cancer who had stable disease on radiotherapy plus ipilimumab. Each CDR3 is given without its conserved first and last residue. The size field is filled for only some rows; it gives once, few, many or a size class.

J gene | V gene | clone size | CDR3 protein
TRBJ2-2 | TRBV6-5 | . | ASSRGQGNTGELF
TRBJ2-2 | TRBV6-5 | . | ASSYGPNTGELF
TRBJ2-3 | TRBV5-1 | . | ASSFVAGEDTQY
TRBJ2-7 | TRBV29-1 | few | SVGGLAVYEQY
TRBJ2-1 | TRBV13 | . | ASSHGTSGVLSRYNEQF
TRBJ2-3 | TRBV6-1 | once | ASSEVATDTQY
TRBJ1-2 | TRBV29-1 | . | STEQGTYGYT
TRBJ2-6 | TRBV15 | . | ATSSGDRGMSGANVLT
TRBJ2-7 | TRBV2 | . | ASGTLQGYEQY
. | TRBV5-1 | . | ASSLGGDYEQY
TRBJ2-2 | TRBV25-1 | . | ASSNTGGTGELF
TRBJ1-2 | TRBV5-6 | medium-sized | ASSSAADRRYGYT
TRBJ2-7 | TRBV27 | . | ASSFETGTGKYEQY
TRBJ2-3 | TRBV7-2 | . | ASSPLAGVPDTQY
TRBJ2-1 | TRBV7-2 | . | ASSSARGLGNNEQF
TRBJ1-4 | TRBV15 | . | ATSTRRGTNEKLF
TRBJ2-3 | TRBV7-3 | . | ASSLMQDTQY
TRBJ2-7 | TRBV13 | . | ASSLVGREGLREQY
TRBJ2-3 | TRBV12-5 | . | ASGLDKRGLAGKADTQY
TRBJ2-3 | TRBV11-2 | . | ASSPRLAGVGTDTQY
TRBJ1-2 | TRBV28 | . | ASSPPSPGTGNGYT
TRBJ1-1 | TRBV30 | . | AWGGTPGGVNTEAF